The clone carrying this TCR beta chain occurred once. The data stem from a study of cytomegalovirus exposure and HLA in healthy donors. PCR used 60 Vbeta primers and 13 Jbeta primers. The data were produced by immunoSEQ multiplex PCR, yet TCRdb's version contains in-frame clones alone and is incomplete. In the table there are about 180,000 clones, over 65% of which are singletons. Sequenced material: PBMCs. This receptor was obtained from a man between 60 and 75 years old in good health and CMV-seronegative.

CDR3 loop: CASSGGFAGANVLTF. CDR3 DNA: TGCGCCAGCAGTGGAGGGTTTGCTGGGGCCAACGTCCTGACTTTC. The chain uses TRBV10-1 and TRBJ2-6; the D gene is possibly TRBD2 (5 bases). Trimming took 4 bases from V and 2 from J, leaving 9 bases between them. This CDR3 has 15 amino acids. Germline CDR1 reads WNHNN; CDR2 reads SYGVQD (reference sequence).